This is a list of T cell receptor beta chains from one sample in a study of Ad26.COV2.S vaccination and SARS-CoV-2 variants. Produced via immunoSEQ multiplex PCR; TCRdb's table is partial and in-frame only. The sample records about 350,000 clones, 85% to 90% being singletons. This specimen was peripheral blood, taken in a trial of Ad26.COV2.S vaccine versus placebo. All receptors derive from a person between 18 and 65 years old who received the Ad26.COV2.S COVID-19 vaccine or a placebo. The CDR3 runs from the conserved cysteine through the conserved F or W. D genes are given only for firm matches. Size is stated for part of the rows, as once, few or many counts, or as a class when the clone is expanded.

CDR3nt: TGTGCCAGCTCACCACCGAGAGCCTTGGGCTCTGGGGCCAACGTCCTGACTTTC
CDR3aa: CASSPPRALGSGANVLTF
v_gene: TRBV18
j_gene: TRBJ2-6
len: 18
abundance: NA
d_gene: NA

CDR3nt: TGTGCCATCAATGGCGGGGGGGCCATAGATACGCAGTATTTT
CDR3aa: CAINGGGAIDTQYF
v_gene: TRBV10-3
j_gene: TRBJ2-3
len: 14
abundance: NA
d_gene: TRBD2

CDR3nt: TGTGCCAGCAGCGCCAGTAGTAATAACTATGGCTACACCTTC
CDR3aa: CASSASSNNYGYTF
v_gene: TRBV9
j_gene: TRBJ1-2
len: 14
abundance: NA
d_gene: NA

CDR3nt: TGTGCCGGAAAGCAGAACACTGAAGCTTTCTTT
CDR3aa: CAGKQNTEAFF
v_gene: TRBV6-5
j_gene: TRBJ1-1
len: 11
abundance: NA
d_gene: NA

CDR3nt: TGTGCCAGCAGCTTAGGGATTAGCGGACAAGAGACCCAGTACTTC
CDR3aa: CASSLGISGQETQYF
v_gene: TRBV11-2
j_gene: TRBJ2-5
len: 15
abundance: NA
d_gene: NA

CDR3nt: TGTGCCAGCAGCCTTACTACGAACACTGAAGCTTTCTTT
CDR3aa: CASSLTTNTEAFF
v_gene: TRBV5-5
j_gene: TRBJ1-1
len: 13
abundance: NA
d_gene: NA

CDR3nt: TGTGCCAGCAGCTTAGTACAGGGCCTAGGGATTGAGCAGTTCTTC
CDR3aa: CASSLVQGLGIEQFF
v_gene: TRBV7-9
j_gene: TRBJ2-1
len: 15
abundance: many
d_gene: NA

CDR3nt: TGTGCCAGCAGCCCCCCGGACAGGAACACTGAAGCTTTCTTT
CDR3aa: CASSPPDRNTEAFF
v_gene: TRBV14
j_gene: TRBJ1-1
len: 14
abundance: NA
d_gene: NA

CDR3nt: TGTGCCAGCAGCCGTTTACTAGCGGGAGACCCCTACGAGCAGTACTTC
CDR3aa: CASSRLLAGDPYEQYF
v_gene: TRBV5-6
j_gene: TRBJ2-7
len: 16
abundance: NA
d_gene: TRBD2

CDR3nt: TGTGCCAGCCTTCAGGGCTGGAGCTCCTACGAGCAGTACTTC
CDR3aa: CASLQGWSSYEQYF
v_gene: TRBV2
j_gene: TRBJ2-7
len: 14
abundance: few
d_gene: NA

CDR3nt: TGTGCCAGCAGCTTAAGATCGTGGCTAGCGGAAGAGACCCAGTACTTC
CDR3aa: CASSLRSWLAEETQYF
v_gene: TRBV7-2
j_gene: TRBJ2-5
len: 16
abundance: NA
d_gene: TRBD2

CDR3nt: TGTGCCAGCCACGGGGGGGGCCCCTTCGGCTACACCTTC
CDR3aa: CASHGGGPFGYTF
v_gene: TRBV19
j_gene: TRBJ1-2
len: 13
abundance: once
d_gene: NA

CDR3nt: TGTGCCACCAGTGATACCGGTTTTAGCGGGAGGAGGAATGAGCAGTTCTTC
CDR3aa: CATSDTGFSGRRNEQFF
v_gene: TRBV24-1
j_gene: TRBJ2-1
len: 17
abundance: once
d_gene: TRBD2

CDR3nt: TGTGCCACCAGCGTTGACAGGGGATTGAACACTGAAGCTTTCTTT
CDR3aa: CATSVDRGLNTEAFF
v_gene: TRBV15
j_gene: TRBJ1-1
len: 15
abundance: NA
d_gene: TRBD1

CDR3nt: TGTGCCAGCATTCCGGGAATCGTAAGCAATCAGCCCCAGCATTTT
CDR3aa: CASIPGIVSNQPQHF
v_gene: TRBV28
j_gene: TRBJ1-5
len: 15
abundance: NA
d_gene: NA

CDR3nt: TGTGCCAAAAATCGGGACACCTATAGCAATCAGCCCCAGCATTTT
CDR3aa: CAKNRDTYSNQPQHF
v_gene: TRBV19
j_gene: TRBJ1-5
len: 15
abundance: NA
d_gene: NA

CDR3nt: TGTGCCAGTAGTATCCAGGGAGGAGGGAGGCACACCATATATTTT
CDR3aa: CASSIQGGGRHTIYF
v_gene: TRBV19
j_gene: TRBJ1-3
len: 15
abundance: once
d_gene: NA

CDR3nt: TGTGCCAGCAGCCCCTTGGGACTAGCGGGAATTGAGCAGTTCTTC
CDR3aa: CASSPLGLAGIEQFF
v_gene: TRBV28
j_gene: TRBJ2-1
len: 15
abundance: NA
d_gene: TRBD2

CDR3nt: TGTGCCAGTAGGGCGGGACGAAGCTCCTACAATGAGCAGTTCTTC
CDR3aa: CASRAGRSSYNEQFF
v_gene: TRBV19
j_gene: TRBJ2-1
len: 15
abundance: NA
d_gene: NA

CDR3nt: TGTGCCAGCAGACCAGGGGGCAACACTGAAGCTTTCTTT
CDR3aa: CASRPGGNTEAFF
v_gene: TRBV6-5
j_gene: TRBJ1-1
len: 13
abundance: few
d_gene: TRBD1

CDR3nt: TGTGCCATCAGTTCAAACAGGGGCCTCGGAAACACCATATATTTT
CDR3aa: CAISSNRGLGNTIYF
v_gene: TRBV10-3
j_gene: TRBJ1-3
len: 15
abundance: NA
d_gene: TRBD1

CDR3nt: TGTGCCAGCAGCCAACAGGGTTTTGACACTGAAGCTTTCTTT
CDR3aa: CASSQQGFDTEAFF
v_gene: TRBV5-4
j_gene: TRBJ1-1
len: 14
abundance: NA
d_gene: NA

CDR3nt: TGTGCCAGCAGCTTGAGGGGGCCTGAGGCCCAGTACTTC
CDR3aa: CASSLRGPEAQYF
v_gene: TRBV7-6
j_gene: TRBJ2-5
len: 13
abundance: NA
d_gene: TRBD1

CDR3nt: TGTGCCAGCAGTGGGTCGGAGGGCCAGCCCCAGCATTTT
CDR3aa: CASSGSEGQPQHF
v_gene: TRBV2
j_gene: TRBJ1-5
len: 13
abundance: few
d_gene: NA

CDR3nt: TGTGCCAGCAGTTACTCCCAGACGGACATGAACACTGAAGCTTTCTTT
CDR3aa: CASSYSQTDMNTEAFF
v_gene: TRBV6-5
j_gene: TRBJ1-1
len: 16
abundance: NA
d_gene: NA

CDR3nt: TGTGCCAGCAGCGACCGGGACAGGGACCGTTCAGAGACCCAGTACTTC
CDR3aa: CASSDRDRDRSETQYF
v_gene: TRBV13
j_gene: TRBJ2-5
len: 16
abundance: NA
d_gene: TRBD1

CDR3nt: TGTGCCAGCAGCCAAGAAGGCACTAGCGGGGGGTACACAGATACGCAGTATTTT
CDR3aa: CASSQEGTSGGYTDTQYF
v_gene: TRBV3-1/TRBV3-2
j_gene: TRBJ2-3
len: 18
abundance: NA
d_gene: TRBD2

CDR3nt: TGTGCCAGCAGCTTAGCCATCAGTGGCAACCAGTTTTTT
CDR3aa: CASSLAISGNQFF
v_gene: TRBV7-9
j_gene: TRBJ1-4
len: 13
abundance: NA
d_gene: NA

CDR3nt: TGTGCCAGCCGGGACAGTACCTACGAGCAGTACTTC
CDR3aa: CASRDSTYEQYF
v_gene: TRBV19
j_gene: TRBJ2-7
len: 12
abundance: NA
d_gene: TRBD1

CDR3nt: TGCGCCAGCAGCCTCGCGGGTAACACTGAAGCTTTCTTT
CDR3aa: CASSLAGNTEAFF
v_gene: TRBV5-1
j_gene: TRBJ1-1
len: 13
abundance: NA
d_gene: NA

CDR3nt: TGTGCCAGCAGCTTGGGACTAGCGGACCAAGAGACCCAGTACTTC
CDR3aa: CASSLGLADQETQYF
v_gene: TRBV5-6
j_gene: TRBJ2-5
len: 15
abundance: NA
d_gene: TRBD2

CDR3nt: TGTGCCAGCAGTGGTCCCCCGGGGTTTTTATCCTACGAGCAGTACTTC
CDR3aa: CASSGPPGFLSYEQYF
v_gene: TRBV2
j_gene: TRBJ2-7
len: 16
abundance: NA
d_gene: NA

CDR3nt: TGTGCCAGCTCAACCCCCAGCAGCATAATTGGAATTGGCTACACCTTC
CDR3aa: CASSTPSSIIGIGYTF
v_gene: TRBV2
j_gene: TRBJ1-2
len: 16
abundance: NA
d_gene: NA